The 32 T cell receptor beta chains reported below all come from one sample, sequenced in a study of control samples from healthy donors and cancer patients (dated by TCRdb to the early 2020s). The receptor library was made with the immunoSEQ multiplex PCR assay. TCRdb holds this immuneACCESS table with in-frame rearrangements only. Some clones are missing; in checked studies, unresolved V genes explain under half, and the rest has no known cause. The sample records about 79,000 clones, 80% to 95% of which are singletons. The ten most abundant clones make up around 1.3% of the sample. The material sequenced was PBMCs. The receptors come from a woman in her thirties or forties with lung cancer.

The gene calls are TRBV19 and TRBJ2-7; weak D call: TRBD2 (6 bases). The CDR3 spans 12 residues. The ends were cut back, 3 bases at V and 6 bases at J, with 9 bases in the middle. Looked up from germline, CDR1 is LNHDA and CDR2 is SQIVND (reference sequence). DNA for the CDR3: TGTGCCAGTAGTATCGGAGGGCCCGAGCAGTACTTC. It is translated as CASSIGGPEQYF.

CDR3 residues: CASSLGYSGYGYTF. The CDR3 DNA reads as TGTGCCAGCAGCCTGGGGTATTCCGGGTATGGCTACACCTTC. The chain couples TRBV27 to TRBJ1-2; D uncertain. CDR1 is MNHEY and CDR2 is SMNVEV in the germline V gene (reference sequence). This CDR3 spans 14 amino acids. V lost 6 bases, J lost 5 bases, and 16 bases lay in between.

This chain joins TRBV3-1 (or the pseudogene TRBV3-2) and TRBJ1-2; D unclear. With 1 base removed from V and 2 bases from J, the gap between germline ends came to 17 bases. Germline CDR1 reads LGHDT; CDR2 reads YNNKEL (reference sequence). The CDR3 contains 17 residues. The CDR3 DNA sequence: TGTGCCAGCAGCCAAGGTCCTTACGGGTTTGGGAACTATGGCTACACCTTC. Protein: CASSQGPYGFGNYGYTF.

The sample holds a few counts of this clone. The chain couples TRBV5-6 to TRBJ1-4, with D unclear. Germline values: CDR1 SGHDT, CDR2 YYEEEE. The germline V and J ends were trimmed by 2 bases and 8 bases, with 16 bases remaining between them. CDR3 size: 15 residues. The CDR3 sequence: CASSFADRAGEKLFF. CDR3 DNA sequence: TGTGCCAGCAGCTTTGCCGACCGGGCTGGGGAAAAACTGTTTTTT.

The CDR3 nucleotides read TGTGCCAGCCAGGGTACGGACAATCAGCCCCAGCATTTT. It translates to CASQGTDNQPQHF. V usage is TRBV7-8 and J usage is TRBJ1-5; D might be TRBD1 (5 bases). Trimming pared 8 bases from V and 3 bases from J, leaving 11 bases between. Germline CDR1 is SGHVS and CDR2 is FQNEAQ. The CDR3 contains 13 residues.

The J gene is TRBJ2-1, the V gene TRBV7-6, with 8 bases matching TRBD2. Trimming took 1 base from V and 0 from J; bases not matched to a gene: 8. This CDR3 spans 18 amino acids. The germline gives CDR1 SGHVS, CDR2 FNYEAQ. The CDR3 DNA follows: TGTGCCAGCAGCTTAGATGGCGGGGGGCTGAGCTCCTACAATGAGCAGTTCTTC. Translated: CASSLDGGGLSSYNEQFF. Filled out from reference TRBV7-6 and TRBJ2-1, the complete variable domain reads GAGVSQSPRYKVTKRGQDVALRCDPISGHVSLYWYRQALGQGPEFLTYFNYEAQQDKSGLPNDRFSAERPEGSISTLTIQRTEQRDSAMYRCASSLDGGGLSSYNEQFFGPGTRLTVL.

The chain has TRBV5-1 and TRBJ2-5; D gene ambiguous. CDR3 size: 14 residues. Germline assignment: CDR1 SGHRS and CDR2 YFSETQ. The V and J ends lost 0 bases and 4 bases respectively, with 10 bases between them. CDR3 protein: CASSLVGSTETQYF. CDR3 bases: TGCGCCAGCAGCTTGGTCGGCAGCACAGAGACCCAGTACTTC.

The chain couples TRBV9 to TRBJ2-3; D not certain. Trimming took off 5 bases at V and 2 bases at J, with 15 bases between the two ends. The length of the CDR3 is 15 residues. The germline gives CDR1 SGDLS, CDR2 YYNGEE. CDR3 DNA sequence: TGTGCCAGCAGTGCCGGCACTATGAACACAGATACGCAGTATTTT. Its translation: CASSAGTMNTDTQYF.

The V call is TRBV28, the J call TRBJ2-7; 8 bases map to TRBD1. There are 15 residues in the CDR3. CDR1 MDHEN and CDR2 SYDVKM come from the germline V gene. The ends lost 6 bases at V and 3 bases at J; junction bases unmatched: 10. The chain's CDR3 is CASSKTGTGSYEQYF. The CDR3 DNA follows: TGTGCCAGCAGCAAGACCGGGACAGGAAGCTACGAGCAGTACTTC.

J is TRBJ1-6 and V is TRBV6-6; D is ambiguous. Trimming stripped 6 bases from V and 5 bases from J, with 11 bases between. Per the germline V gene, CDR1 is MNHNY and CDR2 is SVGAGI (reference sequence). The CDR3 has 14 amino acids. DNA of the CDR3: TGTGCCAGCAGCCATTTGAACGATAATTCACCCCTCCACTTT. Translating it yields CASSHLNDNSPLHF.

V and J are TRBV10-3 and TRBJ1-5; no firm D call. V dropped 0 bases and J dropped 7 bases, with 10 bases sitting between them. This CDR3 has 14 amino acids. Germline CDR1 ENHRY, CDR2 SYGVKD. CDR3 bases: TGTGCCATCAGTGAGTCCCAGGTCCAACAGCCCCAGCATTTT. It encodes CAISESQVQQPQHF.

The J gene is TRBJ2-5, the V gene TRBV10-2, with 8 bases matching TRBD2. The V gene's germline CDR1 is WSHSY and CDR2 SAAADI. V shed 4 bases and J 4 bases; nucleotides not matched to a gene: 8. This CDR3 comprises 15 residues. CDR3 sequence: CASSGRGGGGETQYF. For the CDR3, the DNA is TGCGCCAGCAGTGGTCGGGGGGGCGGGGGAGAGACCCAGTACTTC.

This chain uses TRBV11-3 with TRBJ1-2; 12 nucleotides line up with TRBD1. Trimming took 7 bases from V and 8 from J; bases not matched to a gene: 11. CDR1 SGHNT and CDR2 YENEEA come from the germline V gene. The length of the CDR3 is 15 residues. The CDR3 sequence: CASTLPGQGAGGYTF. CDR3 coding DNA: TGTGCCAGCACCCTCCCGGGACAGGGGGCGGGCGGCTACACCTTC.

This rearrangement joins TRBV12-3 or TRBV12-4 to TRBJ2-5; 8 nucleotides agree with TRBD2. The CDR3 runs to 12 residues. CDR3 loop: CVVAGLEGTQYF. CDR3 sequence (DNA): TGTGTCGTGGCGGGACTAGAAGGGACCCAGTACTTC.

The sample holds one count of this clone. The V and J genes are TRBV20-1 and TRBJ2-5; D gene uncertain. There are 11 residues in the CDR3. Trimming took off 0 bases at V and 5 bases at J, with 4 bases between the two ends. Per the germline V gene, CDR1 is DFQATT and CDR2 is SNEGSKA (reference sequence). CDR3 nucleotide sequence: TGCAGTGCTAGAGACCTCGAGACCCAGTACTTC. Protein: CSARDLETQYF.

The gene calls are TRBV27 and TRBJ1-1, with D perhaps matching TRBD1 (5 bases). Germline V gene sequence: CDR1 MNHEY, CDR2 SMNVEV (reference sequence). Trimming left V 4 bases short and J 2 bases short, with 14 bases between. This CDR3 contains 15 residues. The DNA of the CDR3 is TGTGCCAGCAGTTGGGAGTCCACAGGAAACACTGAAGCTTTCTTT. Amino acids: CASSWESTGNTEAFF.

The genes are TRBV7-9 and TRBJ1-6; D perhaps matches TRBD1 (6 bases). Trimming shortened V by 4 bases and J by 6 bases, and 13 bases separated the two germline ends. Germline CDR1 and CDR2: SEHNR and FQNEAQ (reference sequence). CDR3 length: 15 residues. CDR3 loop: CASSSRGTPNSPLHF. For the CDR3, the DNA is TGTGCCAGCAGCTCGAGGGGGACACCTAATTCACCCCTCCACTTT.

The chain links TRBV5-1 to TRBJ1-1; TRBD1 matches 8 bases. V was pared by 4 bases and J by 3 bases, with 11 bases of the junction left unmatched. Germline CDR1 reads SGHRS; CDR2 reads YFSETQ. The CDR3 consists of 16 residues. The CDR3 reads CASSPWTGSYHTEAFF. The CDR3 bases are TGCGCCAGCAGCCCCTGGACAGGGAGTTATCACACTGAAGCTTTCTTT.

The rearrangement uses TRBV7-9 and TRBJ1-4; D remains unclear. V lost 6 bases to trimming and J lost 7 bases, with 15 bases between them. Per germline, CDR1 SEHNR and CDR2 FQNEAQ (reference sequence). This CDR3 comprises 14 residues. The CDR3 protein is CASRGVVGFEKLFF. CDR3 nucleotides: TGTGCCAGCAGGGGTGTGGTGGGATTTGAAAAACTGTTTTTT. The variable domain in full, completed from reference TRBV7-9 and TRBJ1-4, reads DTGVSQNPRHKITKRGQNVTFRCDPISEHNRLYWYRQTLGQGPEFLTYFQNEAQLEKSRLLSDRFSAERPKGSFSTLEIQRTEQGDSAMYLCASRGVVGFEKLFFGSGTQLSVL.

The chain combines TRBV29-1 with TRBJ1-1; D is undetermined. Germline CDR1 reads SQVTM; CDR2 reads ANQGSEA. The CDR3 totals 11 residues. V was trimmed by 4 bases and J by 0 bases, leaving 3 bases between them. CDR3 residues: CSVAVNTEAFF. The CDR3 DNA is TGCAGCGTTGCCGTGAACACTGAAGCTTTCTTT.

CDR3 nucleotides: TGTGCCAGCAGCCAATCGCCTAGCGGGGGCCCGTTGGGTGAGCAGTTCTTC. Amino acid sequence: CASSQSPSGGPLGEQFF. The gene calls are TRBV3-1 (or the pseudogene TRBV3-2) and TRBJ2-1; 10 nucleotides line up with TRBD2. Germline CDR1 and CDR2: LGHDT and YNNKEL (reference sequence). The CDR3 extends over 17 amino acids. With 2 bases clipped from V and 9 bases from J, the junction kept 13 bases outside the gene matches.

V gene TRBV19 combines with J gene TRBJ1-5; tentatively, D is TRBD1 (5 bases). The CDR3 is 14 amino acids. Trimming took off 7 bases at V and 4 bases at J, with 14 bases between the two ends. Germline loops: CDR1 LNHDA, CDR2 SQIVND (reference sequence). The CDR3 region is CASTPQPGNQPQHF. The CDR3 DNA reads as TGTGCCAGTACTCCCCAACCAGGGAATCAGCCCCAGCATTTT.

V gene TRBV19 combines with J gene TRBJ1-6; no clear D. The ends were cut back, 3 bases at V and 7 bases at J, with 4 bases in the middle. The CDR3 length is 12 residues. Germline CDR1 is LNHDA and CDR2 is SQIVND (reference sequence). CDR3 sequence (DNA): TGTGCCAGTAGTATGGGGAATTCACCCCTCCACTTT. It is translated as CASSMGNSPLHF.

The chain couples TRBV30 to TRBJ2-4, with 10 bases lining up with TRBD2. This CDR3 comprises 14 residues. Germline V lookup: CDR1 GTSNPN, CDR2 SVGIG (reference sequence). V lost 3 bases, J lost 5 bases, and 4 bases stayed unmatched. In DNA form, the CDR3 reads TGTGCCTGGAGCCTAGCGGGGGCCCAAAACATTCAGTACTTC. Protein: CAWSLAGAQNIQYF.

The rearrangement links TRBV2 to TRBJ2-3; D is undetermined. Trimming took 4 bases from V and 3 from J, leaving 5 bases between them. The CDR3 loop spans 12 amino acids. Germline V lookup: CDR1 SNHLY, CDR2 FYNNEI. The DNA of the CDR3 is TGTGCCAGCAGTGGCCAAACAGATACGCAGTATTTT. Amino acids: CASSGQTDTQYF. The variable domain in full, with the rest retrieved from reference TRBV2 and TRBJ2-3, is EPEVTQTPSHQVTQMGQEVILRCVPISNHLYFYWYRQILGQKVEFLVSFYNNEISEKSEIFDDQFSVERPDGSNFTLKIRSTKLEDSAMYFCASSGQTDTQYFGPGTRLTVL.

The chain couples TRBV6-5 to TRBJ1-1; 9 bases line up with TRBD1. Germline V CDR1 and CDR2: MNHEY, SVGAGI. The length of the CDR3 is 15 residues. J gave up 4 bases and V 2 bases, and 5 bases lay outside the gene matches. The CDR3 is CASSYGTGSPTEAFF. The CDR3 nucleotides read TGTGCCAGCAGTTACGGGACAGGGTCGCCCACTGAAGCTTTCTTT.

CDR3 DNA sequence: TGTGCCTGGGGGGGGTACGAGCAGTACTTC. Amino acid sequence: CAWGGYEQYF. The gene calls are TRBV30 and TRBJ2-7; tentatively, D is TRBD2 (6 bases). Germline V gives CDR1 GTSNPN, CDR2 SVGIG (reference sequence). The CDR3 is made up of 10 amino acids. The germline V and J ends were trimmed by 5 bases and 4 bases, with 6 bases remaining between them.

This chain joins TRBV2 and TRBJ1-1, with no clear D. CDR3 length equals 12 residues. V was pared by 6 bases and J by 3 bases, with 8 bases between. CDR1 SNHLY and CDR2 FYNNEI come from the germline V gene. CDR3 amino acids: CASSPQDTEAFF. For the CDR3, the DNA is TGTGCCAGCAGCCCCCAGGACACTGAAGCTTTCTTT.

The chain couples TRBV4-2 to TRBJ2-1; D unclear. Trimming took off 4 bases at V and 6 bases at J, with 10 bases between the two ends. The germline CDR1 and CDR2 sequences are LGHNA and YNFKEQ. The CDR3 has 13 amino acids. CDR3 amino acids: CASSPGSPNEQFF. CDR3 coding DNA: TGTGCCAGCAGCCCGGGCTCCCCCAATGAGCAGTTCTTC.

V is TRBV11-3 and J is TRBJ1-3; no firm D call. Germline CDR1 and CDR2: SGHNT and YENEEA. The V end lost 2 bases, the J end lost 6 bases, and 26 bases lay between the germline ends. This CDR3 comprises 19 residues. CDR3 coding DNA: TGTGCCAGCAGCTTAAGGAGTCCCACCTACGCCGGTTTTCTAAACACCATATATTTT. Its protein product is CASSLRSPTYAGFLNTIYF.

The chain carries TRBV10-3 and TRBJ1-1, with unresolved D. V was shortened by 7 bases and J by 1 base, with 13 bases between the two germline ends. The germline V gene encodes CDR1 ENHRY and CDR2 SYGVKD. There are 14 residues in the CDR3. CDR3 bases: TGTGCCATCAAGTTAGACACCACGAACACTGAAGCTTTCTTT. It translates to CAIKLDTTNTEAFF.

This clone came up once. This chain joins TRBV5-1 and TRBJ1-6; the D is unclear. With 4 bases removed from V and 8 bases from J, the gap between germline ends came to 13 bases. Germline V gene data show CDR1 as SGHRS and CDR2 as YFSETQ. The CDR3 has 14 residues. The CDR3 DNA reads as TGCGCCAGCAGCCCCCGGGGATTGGATTCACCCCTCCACTTT. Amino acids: CASSPRGLDSPLHF.